The clone carrying this T cell receptor (beta chain) was recorded a few times. Its specificity is unknown. The sample belongs to a study of blood T cells in healthy people across ages. The wider study: The template switching approach captured approximately one barcoded beta molecule for every two T cells.

General study points: Older individuals had lower TCR beta diversity per million T cells (the decline was roughly linear).

Sample-barcoded 5' priming and a J-beta primer mix drove a second PCR of roughly 7 to 11 cycles. TCRdb analysed the 5' RACE reads with MiXCR anew, one entry per CDR3 protein. The sample yields a few hundred thousand distinct CDR3 sequences, roughly 28% seen once. With 4 bases clipped from V and 4 bases from J, the junction kept 20 bases outside the gene matches. CDR1 and CDR2 (germline): KGHSH, LQKENI. This CDR3 is 20 amino acids long. The genes are TRBV18 and TRBJ2-3; TRBD1 aligns across 10 bases. Sequencing was performed on blood. This clonotype was obtained from a woman between 65 and 79 years old in good health. The CDR3 spells CASSLTVGTGAPASADTQYF. In nucleotides, the CDR3 is TGTGCCAGCTCACTCACGGTCGGGACAGGGGCCCCCGCTAGCGCAGATACGCAGTATTTT.